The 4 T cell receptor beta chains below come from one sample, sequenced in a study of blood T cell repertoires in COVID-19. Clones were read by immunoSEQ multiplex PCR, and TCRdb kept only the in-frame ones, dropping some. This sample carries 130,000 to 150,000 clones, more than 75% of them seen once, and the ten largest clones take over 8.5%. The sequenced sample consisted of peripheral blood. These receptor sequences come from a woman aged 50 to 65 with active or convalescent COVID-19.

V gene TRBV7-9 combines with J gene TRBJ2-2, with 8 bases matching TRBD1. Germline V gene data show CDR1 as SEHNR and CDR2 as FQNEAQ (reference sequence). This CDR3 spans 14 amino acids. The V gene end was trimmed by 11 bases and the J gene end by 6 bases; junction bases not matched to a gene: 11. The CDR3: CAGGTGGESGELFF. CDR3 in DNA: TGTGCCGGGGGGACAGGAGGAGAATCCGGGGAGCTGTTTTTT.

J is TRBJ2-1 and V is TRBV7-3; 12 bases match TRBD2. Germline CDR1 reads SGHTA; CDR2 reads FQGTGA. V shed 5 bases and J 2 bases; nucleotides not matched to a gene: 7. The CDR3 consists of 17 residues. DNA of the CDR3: TGTGCCAGCAGCATTCGGACTAGCGGGGAGCCCTACAATGAGCAGTTCTTC. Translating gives CASSIRTSGEPYNEQFF.

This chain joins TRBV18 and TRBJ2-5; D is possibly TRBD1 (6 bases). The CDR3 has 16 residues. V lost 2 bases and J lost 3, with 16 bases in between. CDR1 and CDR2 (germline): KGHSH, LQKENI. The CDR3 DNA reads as TGTGCCAGCTCACCAGTAATCGGGACATCTGAAGAGACCCAGTACTTC. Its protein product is CASSPVIGTSEETQYF.

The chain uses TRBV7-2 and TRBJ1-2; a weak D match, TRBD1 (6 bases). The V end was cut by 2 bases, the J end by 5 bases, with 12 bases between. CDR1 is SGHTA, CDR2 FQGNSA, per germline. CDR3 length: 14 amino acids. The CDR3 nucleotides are TGTGCCAGCAGCTTACGGGGGGCGGAGTATGGCTACACCTTC. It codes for CASSLRGAEYGYTF.